Following are 3 T cell receptor beta chains from one sample sequenced in a study of T cell responses to AZD1222 COVID-19 vaccine. Clones were sequenced by immunoSEQ multiplex PCR, and TCRdb holds only the in-frame ones, with some missing. The profile shows over 90,000 clones, 91% of them singletons. This sample comprised peripheral blood, obtained on day 0 of AZD1222 vaccination. These TCRs come from an adult in good health.

A word on this clone: At one boundary the junction diverges from the germline segment, which might be a read error. The CDR3 loop reads CSVMETGLAVGEF. Here the CDR3 DNA reads TGCAGCGTTATGGAGACGGGACTAGCTGTCGGGGAGTTC. The rearrangement uses TRBV29-1 and TRBJ2-7; 9 positions agree with TRBD2. CDR1 and CDR2 (germline): SQVTM, ANQGSEA. The length of the CDR3 is 13 residues.

The V gene is TRBV3-1 (or the pseudogene TRBV3-2), the J gene TRBJ2-3; TRBD2 matches 9 bases. Germline V CDR1 and CDR2: LGHDT, YNNKEL (reference sequence). Trimming removed 5 bases from V and 1 base from J; junction bases left unmatched: 4. The CDR3 covers 15 residues. The chain's CDR3 is CASSTRTSGTDTQYF. Here the CDR3 DNA reads TGTGCCAGCAGCACCCGGACTAGCGGCACAGATACGCAGTATTTT.

For the CDR3, the DNA is TGTGCCAGCAGCCTGACTAGCGGATACACAGATACGCAGTATTTT. Amino acid sequence: CASSLTSGYTDTQYF. The chain joins TRBV3-1 (or the pseudogene TRBV3-2) to TRBJ2-3; 9 nucleotides agree with TRBD2. With 4 bases clipped from V and 2 bases from J, the junction kept 4 bases outside the gene matches. The germline gives CDR1 LGHDT, CDR2 YNNKEL (reference sequence). This CDR3 has 15 residues.